This T cell receptor (beta chain) was identified in a study of CD8 T cells in Susac syndrome. A quantity of about 0.5 to 1 ug RNA underwent reverse transcription using random hexamers. MiXCR was run by TCRdb on the immunoSEQ multiplex PCR reads, yielding one entry per CDR3 protein. The sample lists approximately 190,000 distinct CDR3 sequences; approximately 94% were seen once. This TCR was sampled from a human donor with Susac syndrome. Sequencing was done on a sample of CD4+ T cells from PBMCs.

The CDR3 loop reads CASSQEGGGSYNSPLHF. The CDR3 coding sequence is TGCGCCAGCAGCCAAGAAGGGGGCGGATCCTATAATTCACCCCTCCACTTT. The chain carries TRBV4-1 and TRBJ1-6; 7 nucleotides agree with TRBD1. CDR1 MGHRA and CDR2 YSYEKL come from the germline V gene. V trimming: 0 bases; J trimming: 1 base; junction bases outside the gene matches: 3. The CDR3 runs 17 residues.